One sample yielded the 16 T cell receptor beta chains listed below, sequenced in a study of shared clonotypes between healthy human individuals. Assay used: immunoSEQ multiplex PCR; TCRdb lists only in-frame clones, some missing. The sample records about 490,000 clones, over 70% being singletons. The specimen sequenced was PBMCs. The receptors come from a woman in her thirties or forties in good health. Some clones in this sample may be carry-over from other donors' samples.

The chain joins TRBV5-4 to TRBJ1-3; D not resolved. V shed 0 bases and J shed 0 bases, with 7 bases lying between them. The CDR3 has 15 residues. Looked up from germline, CDR1 is SGHNT and CDR2 is YYREEE (reference sequence). The CDR3 region has the DNA TGTGCCAGCAGCTTGGATAGGTACTCTGGAAACACCATATATTTT. Translated, it gives CASSLDRYSGNTIYF.

Only a few counts were recorded for this clone. The rearrangement joins TRBV7-2 to TRBJ2-7, with D uncertain. Germline CDR1 SGHTA, CDR2 FQGNSA. The V and J ends lost 3 bases and 4 bases respectively, with 13 bases between them. The CDR3 is 14 residues long. The chain's CDR3 is CASSFSGLGYEQYF. The CDR3 region has the DNA TGTGCCAGCAGCTTCTCCGGGTTGGGGTACGAGCAGTACTTC.

This clone was seen many times. This chain connects TRBV11-1 to TRBJ2-5; D perhaps matches TRBD2 (6 bases). This CDR3 region has 14 residues. V was cut by 2 bases and J by 1 base, with 8 bases left in between. CDR1 is SGHAT and CDR2 is FQDESV in the germline V gene (reference sequence). The CDR3 loop is CASSLLGGQETQYF. The CDR3 DNA follows: TGTGCCAGCAGCTTACTGGGGGGCCAAGAGACCCAGTACTTC.

The rearrangement joins TRBV9 to TRBJ1-5; possible D gene TRBD1, 6 bases. There are 15 residues in the CDR3. V was pared by 3 bases and J by 6 bases, with 16 bases between. The germline V gene has CDR1 SGDLS and CDR2 YYNGEE. CDR3 region: CASSADHTGSQPQHF. The CDR3 DNA reads TGTGCCAGCAGCGCCGATCATACAGGGAGTCAGCCCCAGCATTTT.

On this clone itself: The same CDR3 can be traced to other DNA sequences in this sample. V and J are TRBV19 and TRBJ1-4; possibly TRBD1 for D (5 bases). V lost 3 bases and J 0 bases, leaving 8 bases between the germline ends. The CDR3 length is 15 residues. Germline CDR1 reads LNHDA; CDR2 reads SQIVND (reference sequence). The CDR3 DNA reads TGTGCCAGTAGTATGGGGGGAGCAACTAATGAAAAACTGTTTTTT. It is translated as CASSMGGATNEKLFF.

This clone was seen at least ten times. The same CDR3 also results from other DNA sequences found in this sample. V is TRBV6-5 and J is TRBJ2-7; D is uncertain. V was trimmed by 7 bases and J by 6 bases, leaving 13 bases between them. Germline-derived CDR1 and CDR2 are MNHEY and SVGAGI. The CDR3 spans 12 residues. This CDR3 reads CASTTDRSEQYF. CDR3 sequence (DNA): TGTGCCAGCACAACAGATCGGTCCGAGCAGTACTTC.

About this clone: The germline gene is not matched at one end of the junction; a read error may be the cause. V gene TRBV30 combines with J gene TRBJ1-1; no definite D call. Germline V gene lookup returns CDR1 GTSNPN and CDR2 SVGIG (reference sequence). The CDR3 totals 14 residues. In DNA form, the CDR3 reads TGTGCCTGGAAAGCGGTACATCGGAACGCTGAAGCTTTCTTT. Translating gives CAWKAVHRNAEAFF.

This clone was seen a handful of times. The rearrangement uses TRBV7-8 and TRBJ1-5; possibly TRBD1 for D (6 bases). The V gene's germline CDR1 is SGHVS and CDR2 FQNEAQ. The CDR3 length is 16 residues. Trimming pared 1 base from V and 5 bases from J, leaving 15 bases between. The CDR3 here is CASSLGVGRGDQPQHF. In DNA form, the CDR3 reads TGTGCCAGCAGCTTAGGGGTGGGCAGGGGAGATCAGCCCCAGCATTTT.

As for this clone: A much larger clone differs by one base, so this may be a read error. The rearrangement links TRBV6-6 to TRBJ2-3; D is possibly TRBD1 (5 bases). Germline CDR1 and CDR2: MNHNY and SVGAGI (reference sequence). Trimming cost V 4 bases and J 0 bases, with 11 bases left between them. The CDR3 is made up of 15 amino acids. CDR3 loop: CASSSPGHSTDTQYF. In DNA form, the CDR3 reads TGTGCCAGCAGTTCGCCTGGACATAGCACAGATACGCAGTATTTT.

This clone was observed once. A read error is the likely source, as a far larger clone sits one nucleotide away. The chain employs TRBV6-5 and TRBJ2-3; 8 bases fit TRBD2. Germline V gives CDR1 MNHEY, CDR2 SVGAGI. After removal of 10 bases from V and 0 bases from J, the junction contained 0 bases not matched to a gene. The CDR3 runs to 12 residues. The CDR3 DNA reads as TGTGCCACGGGGGGGAGCACAGATACGCAGTATTTT. Its translation is CATGGSTDTQYF.

The chain has TRBV5-6 and TRBJ1-1; D ambiguous. CDR1 and CDR2 (germline): SGHDT, YYEEEE. V lost 0 bases and J 3 bases, leaving 9 bases between the germline ends. The CDR3 loop spans 14 amino acids. CDR3 in amino acids: CASSLGFRDTEAFF. In DNA form, the CDR3 reads TGTGCCAGCAGCTTGGGGTTCCGGGACACTGAAGCTTTCTTT.

The chain has TRBV7-9 and TRBJ2-7; 8 nucleotides line up with TRBD1. The trim removed 4 bases at V and 5 bases at J, leaving 7 bases unmatched. The length of the CDR3 is 14 residues. CDR1 and CDR2 from the germline V gene are SEHNR and FQNEAQ (reference sequence). CDR3 sequence (DNA): TGTGCCAGCAGCTATCGACAGGGGCTGAACGAGCAGTACTTC. This sequence encodes CASSYRQGLNEQYF.

The V gene is TRBV19, the J gene TRBJ2-1, with D hard to call. CDR3 length: 17 amino acids. Trimming pared 1 base from V and 1 base from J, leaving 14 bases between. Germline CDR1 and CDR2: LNHDA and SQIVND (reference sequence). The CDR3 coding sequence is TGTGCCAGTAGTATAGTTCTTCAGGACCCTTCCTACAATGAGCAGTTCTTC. This sequence encodes CASSIVLQDPSYNEQFF.

The chain's CDR3 is CASSPSGQGRTEAFF. In DNA, the CDR3 is TGTGCCAGCAGCCCCTCCGGACAGGGGAGAACTGAAGCTTTCTTT. This chain links TRBV5-6 with TRBJ1-1; 9 bases fit TRBD1. Losses at the gene ends were 4 bases for V and 5 bases for J; bases not matched to a gene: 9. Germline V gives CDR1 SGHDT, CDR2 YYEEEE. The CDR3 has 15 amino acids.

The CDR3 loop is CASSLVDRPGLEQYF. DNA of the CDR3: TGTGCCAGCAGCTTAGTGGACAGGCCGGGGCTCGAGCAGTACTTC. V and J are TRBV7-9 and TRBJ2-7; TRBD1 matches 7 bases. The CDR3 totals 15 residues. With V trimmed by 1 base and J by 6 bases, 9 bases remained unmatched. CDR1 is SEHNR and CDR2 is FQNEAQ in the germline V gene (reference sequence). Supplemented by reference TRBV7-9 and TRBJ2-7, the full variable domain reads DTGVSQNPRHKITKRGQNVTFRCDPISEHNRLYWYRQTLGQGPEFLTYFQNEAQLEKSRLLSDRFSAERPKGSFSTLEIQRTEQGDSAMYLCASSLVDRPGLEQYFGPGTRLTVT.

As concerns this clone: This likely stems from a read error, as it lies one base from a far larger clone. The V call is TRBV10-3, the J call TRBJ1-1; 7 positions agree with TRBD1. Germline V CDR1 and CDR2: ENHRY, SYGVKD. The CDR3 spans 13 residues. The CDR3 reads CAIRQGLETEALF. CDR3 DNA sequence: TGTGCCATCAGACAGGGGTTGGAAACTGAAGCTTTATTT.